This TCR beta chain is from a study of shared clonotypes between healthy human individuals. In the study's own analysis: Filtering differed for immunoSEQ, which gave only junction sequences without quality scores. Using immunoSEQ multiplex PCR, the repertoire was profiled, and TCRdb retains in-frame clones only, with some absent. Clone size and V and J calls were adopted from that table, with D and trimming inferred from the DNA. The table lists roughly 2 million clones, 85% to 95% of them singletons. Deletions cut 1 base from V and 2 bases from J, with 12 bases between. The CDR3 loop spans 15 amino acids. The germline gives CDR1 LGHNA, CDR2 YSLEER. Positively selected for CCR7, the CD45RO-negative cells used as naive CD8 cells excluded terminally differentiated effector memory CD45RA+ cells. Donors, healthy HIV-negative adults, lacked recent acute infections or vaccinations.

The sequence was collected from a man aged 18 to 30 in good health. The chain recombines TRBV4-3 with TRBJ2-7, with D perhaps assigned TRBD1 or TRBD2 (5 bases each). Sequenced: naive CD8+ T cells sorted from blood. CDR3 DNA sequence: TGCGCCAGCAGCCAAGCCCGGCAGGGAGCCTACGAGCAGTACTTC. This gives the protein CASSQARQGAYEQYF.